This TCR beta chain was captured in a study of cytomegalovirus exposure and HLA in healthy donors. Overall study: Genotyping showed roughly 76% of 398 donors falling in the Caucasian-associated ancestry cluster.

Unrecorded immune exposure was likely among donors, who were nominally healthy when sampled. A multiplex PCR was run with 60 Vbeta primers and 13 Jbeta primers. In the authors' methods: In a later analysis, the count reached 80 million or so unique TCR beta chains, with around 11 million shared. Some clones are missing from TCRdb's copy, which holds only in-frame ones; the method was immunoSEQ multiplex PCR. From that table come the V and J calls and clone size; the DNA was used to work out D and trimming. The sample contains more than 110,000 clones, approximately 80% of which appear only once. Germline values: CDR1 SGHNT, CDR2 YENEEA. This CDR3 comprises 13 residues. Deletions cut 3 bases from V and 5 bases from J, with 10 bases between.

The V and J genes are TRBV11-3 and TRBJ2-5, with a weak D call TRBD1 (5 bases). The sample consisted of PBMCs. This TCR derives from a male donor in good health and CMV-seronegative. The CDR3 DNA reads TGTGCCAGCAGCTTTCAGGGTATGGAGACCCAGTACTTC. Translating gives CASSFQGMETQYF.